This T cell receptor (beta chain) was retrieved from a study of PD-1 blockade in classical Hodgkin lymphoma. Concerning this clone itself: What it recognizes is unknown.

Each patient relapsed following autologous stem cell transplantation, and prior brentuximab vedotin exposure differed. Study-wide findings and caveats: Patients newly diagnosed and complete responders had comparable baseline diversity.

Sequenced by immunoSEQ multiplex PCR; TCRdb stores in-frame clones only, minus some. In the table there are 20,000 to 25,000 clones, about 78% of which are singletons. This clonotype was obtained from a human donor with classical Hodgkin lymphoma. This specimen was peripheral blood mononuclear cells (PBMCs), taken before the second cycle of nivolumab.

CDR3 in amino acids: CASSLEGRLETQYF. DNA of the CDR3: TGTGCCAGCAGCTTGGAGGGACGGTTGGAGACCCAGTACTTC. The chain links TRBV5-4 to TRBJ2-5; perhaps D is TRBD1 or TRBD2 (5 bases each). CDR3 length: 14 residues. In germline, CDR1 is SGHNT, CDR2 YYREEE (reference sequence). V was pared by 0 bases and J by 5 bases, with 11 bases between.